This paragraph covers one TCR beta chain sequence. Its antigen is still unknown. It has no much larger one-base neighbor in the sample; base qualities were not kept. Participants in the prospective study were aged roughly 18 to 89 years, lived in about two dozen United States geographic areas, and enrolled through a virtual design. Cohort assignment in the prospective study relied on participant-reported clinical history from a screening survey and a study questionnaire. Exposed participants were defined as having been in contact with someone with a PCR-confirmed or clinician-diagnosed COVID-19 case within 2 weeks of study entry. Each participant in the prospective study had whole blood, serum and a nasopharyngeal or oropharyngeal swab collected by mobile phlebotomists. Over a roughly 2-month period, participants in the prospective study had the option of providing additional blood draws and questionnaires. Before DNA extraction, blood samples from the prospective study were shipped at room temperature or frozen.

The data belong to a study of blood T cell repertoires in COVID-19 (TCRdb year 2020). The study in broad terms: Samples from collaborators originated in the United States, Italy and Spain and spanned both the acute and convalescent phases of COVID-19. Nearly every sample came with metadata listing a de-identified subject ID, COVID-19 status, age in years and sex. The prospective study material was composed of cDNA or gDNA derived from T cells, B-cell-depleted T cells, or PBMCs. The repertoires were released in a freely available public database intended as a resource for research on the immune response to SARS-CoV-2. The samples were drawn from two sources: the first 160 participants of the ongoing ImmuneRACE study, and fewer than 1,500 subjects contributed by 6 global collaborators. Where HLA class I and class II types were available, the types were taken from metadata supplied by the sample provider, not from assay-based typing. Subjects who had been exposed to COVID-19, were actively infected with it, or had recovered from it provided the deeply sampled blood TCRbeta repertoires that made up the dataset. Points the paper makes about the study in general: Clinical and demographic metadata were provided uncurated, with the amount varying by source and participant.

TCRbeta CDR3 regions were amplified from genomic DNA by means of the immunoSEQ Assay, a bias-controlled multiplex PCR. As for how the authors treated the data: The number of nucleated cells in each sample was estimated from the amplification of reference gene primers within the assay. Sequence reads were collapsed and filtered to measure the absolute abundance of every unique TCRbeta CDR3 rearrangement. For each sample, productive Simpson clonality was calculated as the square root of Simpson's diversity index across productive rearrangements. TCRdb stores this immuneACCESS table with in-frame sequences only. Part of the clones is absent; in the studies checked, under half of the shortfall reflects unresolved V genes, and no reason is known for the rest. The V and J calls and clone size come from that table; D and trimming were worked out from the DNA. This sample has 200,000 to 250,000 clones in its table, and about four fifths of those were observed once. The ten largest clonotypes hold approximately 4.9% of the sample.

The source is a woman aged 45-65 years who had been exposed to COVID-19. Sequencing was carried out using PBMCs or T cells enriched from blood (not recorded which).

This receptor carries the CDR3 CATSDLRDTQYF. The DNA is as follows: TGTGCCACCAGTGATCTGCGCGATACGCAGTATTTT. The rearranged segments are TRBV24-1 and TRBJ2-3; the D gene identity is not certain. The CDR3, cysteine through phenylalanine, is 12 amino acids long. Left in the record is the CDR3 DNA by itself, 36 bases read in frame from the first base. V lost 3 bases and J lost 6 bases; the stretch between them is 6 bases long. Looking up the germline V gene yields CDR1 KGHDR and CDR2 SFDVKD.